These 22 T cell receptor beta chains were sequenced from one sample in a study of T cells in Graves' hyperthyroidism and ophthalmopathy. The TCR beta CDR3 regions underwent amplification using RNA transcripts as the source. TCR CDR3 underwent first-round RT-PCR with the HTBI primer set. TCRdb independently ran MiXCR on the multiplex PCR reads; one entry per CDR3 protein. The sample carries 270,000 or so distinct CDR3 sequences, 20% to 30% recorded once. Sequencing used blood. The receptors were sampled from a man between 35 and 55 years old with Graves' hyperthyroidism that later progressed to Graves' ophthalmopathy.

This clonotype came up many times. The chain joins TRBV18 to TRBJ2-5; D is uncertain. Trimming cost V 0 bases and J 5 bases, with 7 bases left between them. Germline CDR1 is KGHSH and CDR2 is LQKENI. The CDR3 extends over 13 amino acids. The CDR3 region has the DNA TGTGCCAGCTCACCACCCTCCATCGAGACCCAGTACTTC. Translated, it gives CASSPPSIETQYF.

This chain uses TRBV27 with TRBJ1-2, with 9 bases lining up with TRBD1. The CDR3 contains 16 residues. The J segment lost 3 bases and the V segment lost 5 bases, leaving 10 bases of the junction unmatched. Germline V gives CDR1 MNHEY, CDR2 SMNVEV (reference sequence). Here the CDR3 reads CASSPHGTGRHYGYTF. CDR3 sequence (DNA): TGTGCCAGCAGTCCCCACGGGACAGGGAGACACTATGGCTACACCTTC.

This clonotype was detected many times. This rearrangement joins TRBV7-9 to TRBJ1-1; D is possibly TRBD1 (5 bases). The V gene's germline CDR1 is SEHNR and CDR2 FQNEAQ (reference sequence). The V and J ends lost 5 bases and 4 bases respectively, with 11 bases between them. CDR3 length equals 13 residues. Here the CDR3 reads CASSVGVRTEAFF. The CDR3 DNA reads TGTGCCAGCAGCGTAGGGGTGCGCACTGAAGCTTTCTTT.

This clonotype showed up many times. The chain has TRBV28 and TRBJ2-7; maybe TRBD2 (5 bases). Per germline, CDR1 MDHEN and CDR2 SYDVKM. CDR3 length: 11 residues. V lost 10 bases and J 3 bases, leaving 10 bases between the germline ends. This CDR3 reads CATTDYYEQYF. The CDR3 nucleotides read TGTGCCACCACCGACTACTACGAGCAGTACTTC.

This clonotype has at least ten counts. The chain couples TRBV20-1 to TRBJ2-7, with D possibly TRBD1 on 5 matching bases. Looked up from germline, CDR1 is DFQATT and CDR2 is SNEGSKA (reference sequence). V was cut by 2 bases and J by 7 bases, with 15 bases left in between. The CDR3 runs to 13 residues. Written as DNA, the CDR3 is TGCAGTGCTAGAAGGACATTGTACTCTGAGCAGTACTTC. Translated: CSARRTLYSEQYF.

This clonotype appeared a few times. V is TRBV15 and J is TRBJ2-5; D is unclear. Germline V gene data show CDR1 as LNHNV and CDR2 as YYDKDF (reference sequence). The length of the CDR3 is 14 residues. V dropped 4 bases and J dropped 4 bases, with 13 bases sitting between them. CDR3 DNA sequence: TGTGCCACCAGCACCACAACGGTTAGAGAGACCCAGTACTTC. This codes for CATSTTTVRETQYF.

This clonotype has a handful of counts. The rearrangement joins TRBV7-3 to TRBJ2-5; no clear D. Per germline, CDR1 SGHTA and CDR2 FQGTGA. CDR3 length equals 13 residues. Trimming took 5 bases from V and 5 from J, leaving 12 bases between them. The CDR3 spells CASSPDGSETQYF. CDR3 bases: TGTGCCAGCAGCCCAGACGGCTCGGAGACCCAGTACTTC. Filled out from reference TRBV7-3 and TRBJ2-5, the complete variable domain reads GAGVSQTPSNKVTEKGKYVELRCDPISGHTALYWYRQSLGQGPEFLIYFQGTGAADDSGLPNDRFFAVRPEGSVSTLKIQRTERGDSAVYLCASSPDGSETQYFGPGTRLLVL.

This clonotype was seen ten or more times. The chain recombines TRBV4-2 with TRBJ1-4; 9 bases agree with TRBD1. The germline V gene has CDR1 LGHNA and CDR2 YNFKEQ. V shed 0 bases, J shed 3 bases, and the junction held 5 bases outside the gene matches. The CDR3 is 17 amino acids. In DNA, the CDR3 is TGTGCCAGCAGCCAAGATCCGGACAGGGGCTCTAATGAAAAACTGTTTTTT. Protein sequence: CASSQDPDRGSNEKLFF.

The chain links TRBV10-3 to TRBJ1-1; the match to TRBD1 covers 9 bases. After removal of 11 bases from V and 10 bases from J, the junction contained 8 bases not matched to a gene. The CDR3 consists of 11 residues. CDR1 ENHRY and CDR2 SYGVKD come from the germline V gene. The CDR3 nucleotides read TGTGCCGCCCGGGACAGGGAGACAGCTTTCTTT. It translates to CAARDRETAFF.

There are many counts of this clonotype. The chain has TRBV10-3 and TRBJ1-5, with D maybe TRBD1 (6 bases). The CDR3 is made up of 12 amino acids. Trimming pared 6 bases from V and 6 bases from J, leaving 9 bases between. CDR1 and CDR2 (germline): ENHRY, SYGVKD. CDR3 in DNA: TGTGCCATCAGCGAGGGGGGTCAGCCCCAGCATTTT. Its translation is CAISEGGQPQHF.

This chain connects TRBV28 to TRBJ1-1; D unclear. With 7 bases removed from V and 7 bases from J, the gap between germline ends came to 19 bases. The CDR3 totals 14 residues. Looked up from germline, CDR1 is MDHEN and CDR2 is SYDVKM. CDR3 region: CASTQLPGRLEAFF. CDR3 bases: TGTGCCAGCACCCAGTTACCGGGCAGACTTGAAGCTTTCTTT.

This clonotype was picked up many times. V gene TRBV4-2 combines with J gene TRBJ1-1; D remains ambiguous. Germline CDR1 reads LGHNA; CDR2 reads YNFKEQ. The CDR3 length is 12 residues. The V gene lost 4 bases and the J gene lost 1 base, with 4 bases spanning the gap. In nucleotides, the CDR3 is TGTGCCAGCAGCCGACAGAACACTGAAGCTTTCTTT. Its protein is CASSRQNTEAFF.

This clonotype was seen repeatedly, ten times or more. This chain joins TRBV6-1 and TRBJ2-7; no definite D call. CDR3 length equals 10 residues. CDR1 and CDR2 from the germline V gene are MNHNS and SASEGT. The V and J ends lost 1 base and 9 bases respectively, with 4 bases between them. This CDR3 reads CASSEVGQYF. CDR3 nucleotide sequence: TGTGCCAGCAGTGAAGTCGGGCAGTACTTC.

This clonotype showed up just once. V usage is TRBV19 and J usage is TRBJ2-5; D not certain. The V end lost 5 bases, the J end lost 5 bases, and 15 bases lay between the germline ends. The CDR3 has 14 residues. The V gene's germline CDR1 is LNHDA and CDR2 SQIVND (reference sequence). The CDR3 sequence is CASSRRTLRETQYF. The CDR3 nucleotides read TGTGCCAGTAGTCGACGGACCTTGCGGGAGACCCAGTACTTC. Drawing the rest from reference TRBV19 and TRBJ2-5, the complete variable domain is DGGITQSPKYLFRKEGQNVTLSCEQNLNHDAMYWYRQDPGQGLRLIYYSQIVNDFQKGDIAEGYSVSREKKESFPLTVTSAQKNPTAFYLCASSRRTLRETQYFGPGTRLLVL.

The J gene is TRBJ2-5, the V gene TRBV14, with no clear D. The CDR3 spans 16 residues. The V gene's germline CDR1 is SGHDN and CDR2 FVKESK. The V and J ends lost 2 bases and 5 bases respectively, with 18 bases between them. The CDR3 is CASSQLHKRPGETQYF. The CDR3 bases are TGTGCCAGCAGCCAACTCCACAAACGGCCCGGGGAGACCCAGTACTTC. The variable domain in full, with the rest retrieved from reference TRBV14 and TRBJ2-5, is EAGVTQFPSHSVIEKGQTVTLRCDPISGHDNLYWYRRVMGKEIKFLLHFVKESKQDESGMPNNRFLAERTGGTYSTLKVQPAELEDSGVYFCASSQLHKRPGETQYFGPGTRLLVL.

DNA of the CDR3: TGTGCCAGCAGTGACTCGATTGGTAGAGGGTACAATGAGCAGTTCTTC. Translating gives CASSDSIGRGYNEQFF. The V call is TRBV6-4, the J call TRBJ2-1, with D perhaps matching TRBD2 (5 bases). Germline values: CDR1 MRHNA, CDR2 SNTAGT. This CDR3 region has 16 residues. Trimming took 0 bases from V and 4 from J, leaving 13 bases between them.

This clonotype was seen repeatedly, ten times or more. The gene calls are TRBV11-2 and TRBJ2-7; 12 positions agree with TRBD2. Germline CDR1 SGHAT, CDR2 FQNNGV. V gave up 1 base and J gave up 5 bases; unmatched junction bases: 9. The CDR3 extends over 17 amino acids. The DNA of the CDR3 is TGTGCCAGCAGCTTAGTTGACGCTAGCGGGAGGGCAAACGAGCAGTACTTC. Protein sequence: CASSLVDASGRANEQYF.

V gene TRBV6-5 combines with J gene TRBJ1-2, with TRBD1 matching over 10 bases. The CDR3 sequence is 14 residues long. Germline V CDR1 and CDR2: MNHEY, SVGAGI. V dropped 3 bases and J dropped 7; count of bases not matched to a gene: 5. CDR3 sequence: CASSYGDRGIGYTF. As DNA, the CDR3 is TGTGCCAGCAGTTATGGGGACAGGGGAATTGGCTACACCTTC.

The V call is TRBV3-1, the J call TRBJ2-7; TRBD2 is a possible D gene (6 bases). V gave up 0 bases and J gave up 6 bases, with 15 bases separating them. The CDR3 totals 15 residues. Germline values: CDR1 LGHDT, CDR2 YNNKEL (reference sequence). As DNA, the CDR3 is TGTGCCAGCAGCCAAGATCGCCGACCGGAGGGCGAGCAGTACTTC. Translation: CASSQDRRPEGEQYF.

In this sample, this clonotype turned up many times. The gene calls are TRBV19 and TRBJ2-5; no clear D. V shed 6 bases and J shed 5 bases, with 22 bases lying between them. The CDR3 extends over 16 amino acids. Germline CDR1 LNHDA, CDR2 SQIVND (reference sequence). As DNA, the CDR3 is TGTGCCAGTAGCACTAACTCCGGCACCAACACTGAGACCCAGTACTTC. This sequence encodes CASSTNSGTNTETQYF. Filled out from reference TRBV19 and TRBJ2-5, the complete variable domain reads DGGITQSPKYLFRKEGQNVTLSCEQNLNHDAMYWYRQDPGQGLRLIYYSQIVNDFQKGDIAEGYSVSREKKESFPLTVTSAQKNPTAFYLCASSTNSGTNTETQYFGPGTRLLVL.

This clonotype was found a few times. The chain employs TRBV11-1 and TRBJ2-5; 8 bases align to TRBD2. After removal of 4 bases from V and 1 base from J, the junction contained 2 bases not matched to a gene. CDR3 length: 14 amino acids. CDR1 and CDR2 from the germline V gene are SGHAT and FQDESV (reference sequence). CDR3 protein: CASSSSGSQETQYF. CDR3 nucleotide sequence: TGTGCCAGCAGCTCAAGCGGGAGCCAAGAGACCCAGTACTTC.

Many counts were recorded for this clonotype. The chain uses TRBV7-8 and TRBJ2-7; 9 nucleotides agree with TRBD1. Germline assignment: CDR1 SGHVS and CDR2 FQNEAQ. After removal of 6 bases from V and 2 bases from J, the junction contained 5 bases not matched to a gene. This CDR3 region has 14 residues. The CDR3 protein is CASSPRQGAYEQYF. DNA for the CDR3: TGTGCCAGCAGTCCACGACAGGGGGCCTACGAGCAGTACTTC.